This T cell receptor (beta chain) is from a study of OX40 agonist ivuxolimab in advanced cancers. The CDR3 extends over 16 amino acids. Trimming cost V 0 bases and J 7 bases; bases outside gene matches: 8. Per germline, CDR1 MGHRA and CDR2 YSYEKL. The protocol was immunoSEQ multiplex PCR, while the TCRdb copy is restricted to in-frame clones and leaves out a portion. The sample gives about 93,000 clones, roughly nine tenths of which show up once; about 0.51% is in the top ten. This TCR came from an adult with an advanced solid tumor such as melanoma, head and neck, liver or kidney cancer. The gene calls are TRBV4-1 and TRBJ1-5, with 8 bases aligning to TRBD1. The sequenced sample was CD4+ or CD8+ T cells sorted from blood, obtained in a trial of the OX40 agonist ivuxolimab. The CDR3 here is CASSQDLGQGSQPQHF. The CDR3 region has the DNA TGCGCCAGCAGCCAAGATCTCGGACAGGGTTCCCAGCCCCAGCATTTT.